These 2 T cell receptor beta chains share one sample of origin, sequenced in a study of cytomegalovirus exposure and HLA in healthy donors. 13 Jbeta primers and 60 Vbeta primers were used for the PCR. Assay used: immunoSEQ multiplex PCR; TCRdb lists only in-frame clones, some missing. The sample includes around 110,000 clones, around two thirds of them seen just once. Sequenced material: PBMCs. The receptors stem from a woman aged 40-49 years in good health and CMV-seropositive.

This clone showed up just a few times. The J gene is TRBJ1-1, the V gene TRBV6-5; D is uncertain. This CDR3 is 11 amino acids long. The ends were cut back, 7 bases at V and 12 bases at J, with 15 bases in the middle. From germline, CDR1 is MNHEY and CDR2 SVGAGI. This CDR3 reads CASTQLWATFF. The DNA of the CDR3 is TGTGCCAGCACCCAGTTGTGGGCGACTTTCTTT.

This chain links TRBV6-6 with TRBJ1-2; D may be TRBD1 (6 bases). V lost 6 bases to trimming and J lost 4 bases, with 12 bases between them. The CDR3 sequence is 13 residues long. Per germline, CDR1 MNHNY and CDR2 SVGAGI (reference sequence). The CDR3 DNA is TGTGCCAGCAGCTCGGGACAAGTCTATGGCTACACCTTC. Translation: CASSSGQVYGYTF.